The 30 T cell receptor beta chains in this list originate from one sample, sequenced in a study of human T cells and chemical hapten exposure. Each CDR3 protein is one row after TCRdb ran MiXCR on the RACE reads. Of over 65,000 distinct CDR3 sequences listed, around a tenth are singletons. Described time point: patch test 2, 6 weeks after DPC sensitization. Documented treatment: therapeutic diphenylcyclopropenone sensitization with weekly scalp DPC. The material sequenced was whole blood, taken in connection with sensitization to the hapten diphenylcyclopropenone (DPC). These receptors all come from a man between 18 and 29 years old with alopecia areata. Some clones in this sample may be carry-over from other donors' samples.

Many counts were recorded for this clonotype. The chain links TRBV4-3 to TRBJ1-3; the D is unclear. This CDR3 has 17 amino acids. Trimming cost V 5 bases and J 0 bases, with 17 bases left between them. Germline CDR1 and CDR2: LGHNA and YSLEER. This chain's CDR3 is CASSGLPETLSGNTIYF. In nucleotides, the CDR3 is TGCGCCAGCAGCGGTCTTCCCGAAACCCTCTCTGGAAACACCATATATTTT.

At least ten counts were recorded for this clonotype. This chain uses TRBV11-2 with TRBJ2-7, with 11 bases that match TRBD1. Germline V lookup: CDR1 SGHAT, CDR2 FQNNGV. CDR3 length: 16 residues. Trimming took 5 bases from V and 2 from J; bases not matched to a gene: 8. The CDR3 loop is CASSKTVGQGAYEQYF. The CDR3 nucleotides are TGTGCCAGCAGCAAAACGGTGGGACAGGGGGCCTACGAGCAGTACTTC.

This clonotype was found a few times. The chain recombines TRBV7-3 with TRBJ1-1; 9 positions match TRBD1. The CDR3 has 13 residues. Germline CDR1 reads SGHTA; CDR2 reads FQGTGA. The junction had 1 base not matched to a gene; V was cut back by 4 bases and J by 4 bases. CDR3 protein: CASSSGQGTEAFF. The CDR3 bases are TGTGCCAGCAGCTCGGGACAGGGCACTGAAGCTTTCTTT. The variable domain in full, with the rest retrieved from reference TRBV7-3 and TRBJ1-1, is GAGVSQTPSNKVTEKGKYVELRCDPISGHTALYWYRQSLGQGPEFLIYFQGTGAADDSGLPNDRFFAVRPEGSVSTLKIQRTERGDSAVYLCASSSGQGTEAFFGQGTRLTVV.

The sample holds many counts of this clonotype. The rearrangement links TRBV5-4 to TRBJ2-5, with TRBD2 matching over 8 bases. The CDR3 sequence is 14 residues long. Unmatched junction bases numbered 5, after V lost 4 bases and J lost 3 bases. In germline, CDR1 is SGHNT, CDR2 YYREEE (reference sequence). The CDR3 loop reads CASSREAGEETQYF. The CDR3 nucleotides are TGTGCCAGCAGCCGGGAAGCGGGGGAAGAGACCCAGTACTTC.

V gene TRBV7-8 combines with J gene TRBJ2-3, with 12 bases matching TRBD1. With V trimmed by 3 bases and J by 5 bases, 3 bases remained unmatched. The CDR3 contains 15 residues. CDR1 and CDR2 (germline): SGHVS, FQNEAQ. The CDR3 loop reads CASSFGTGGIDTQYF. The CDR3 DNA reads as TGTGCCAGCAGCTTCGGGACAGGGGGCATAGATACGCAGTATTTT.

This clonotype showed up many times. The rearrangement joins TRBV7-3 to TRBJ1-1, with a possible D match to TRBD1 (6 bases). CDR1 is SGHTA and CDR2 is FQGTGA in the germline V gene. There are 13 residues in the CDR3. The V end lost 6 bases, the J end lost 4 bases, and 12 bases lay between the germline ends. The CDR3 DNA follows: TGTGCCAGCAGAGCCGACAGGCGCACTGAAGCTTTCTTT. It is translated as CASRADRRTEAFF.

This clonotype was detected ten times or more. V and J are TRBV11-2 and TRBJ2-2, with TRBD1 as a possible D gene (5 bases). The V gene lost 1 base and the J gene lost 3 bases, with 9 bases spanning the gap. There are 15 residues in the CDR3. Germline values: CDR1 SGHAT, CDR2 FQNNGV. CDR3 in DNA: TGTGCCAGCAGCTTAGCCAGGGTGGACACCGGGGAGCTGTTTTTT. This sequence encodes CASSLARVDTGELFF.

In its sample, this clonotype was seen a few times. J is TRBJ2-1 and V is TRBV5-5; D not resolved. Trimming pared 1 base from V and 3 bases from J, leaving 5 bases between. This CDR3 comprises 13 residues. The germline V gene encodes CDR1 SGHKS and CDR2 YYEKEE (reference sequence). CDR3 amino acids: CASSLWDYNEQFF. The CDR3 nucleotides read TGTGCCAGCAGCTTGTGGGACTACAATGAGCAGTTCTTC.

V and J are TRBV6-1 and TRBJ1-6; no clear D. Trimming pared 0 bases from V and 5 bases from J, leaving 11 bases between. CDR1 and CDR2 (germline): MNHNS, SASEGT. The CDR3 length is 16 residues. CDR3 nucleotides: TGTGCCAGCAGTGAAGCGCTACAGATAGATAATTCACCCCTCCACTTT. This gives the protein CASSEALQIDNSPLHF.

V and J are TRBV7-2 and TRBJ1-5; D remains ambiguous. This CDR3 is built from 14 residues. Trimming pared 0 bases from V and 7 bases from J, leaving 10 bases between. CDR1 is SGHTA and CDR2 is FQGNSA in the germline V gene. The CDR3 reads CASSLAPPEQPQHF. The CDR3 bases are TGTGCCAGCAGCTTAGCCCCCCCAGAGCAGCCCCAGCATTTT.

This clonotype was seen only a few times. The genes are TRBV7-9 and TRBJ2-7; D is possibly TRBD2 (5 bases). CDR1 is SEHNR and CDR2 is FQNEAQ in the germline V gene (reference sequence). This CDR3 has 12 residues. V was clipped by 1 base and J by 6 bases, with 7 bases between them. The CDR3 sequence: CASSLGGSEQYV. CDR3 coding DNA: TGTGCCAGCAGCTTAGGAGGGTCCGAGCAGTACGTC.

This clonotype was picked up many times. This rearrangement joins TRBV11-2 to TRBJ2-3; D is unresolved. This CDR3 contains 14 residues. The V end was cut by 8 bases, the J end by 0 bases, with 12 bases between. From germline, CDR1 is SGHAT and CDR2 FQNNGV. DNA of the CDR3: TGTGCCAGCGCCCCTCCCGGAAGCACAGATACGCAGTATTTT. It translates to CASAPPGSTDTQYF.

This clonotype has a count of ten or more. The CDR3 region has the DNA TGTGCCAGCAGTTTGGCAGGACAGGGAAGCGAGCAGTACGTC. Translating gives CASSLAGQGSEQYV. The V call is TRBV27, the J call TRBJ2-7, with 8 bases that match TRBD1. This CDR3 has 14 residues. The germline gives CDR1 MNHEY, CDR2 SMNVEV (reference sequence). V dropped 3 bases and J dropped 6; count of bases not matched to a gene: 7.

The rearrangement joins TRBV2 to TRBJ2-5, with D possibly TRBD2 on 5 matching bases. Between the trimmed V and J ends, which lost 6 bases and 2 bases, there was a span of 10 bases. The CDR3 has 13 amino acids. Germline V gives CDR1 SNHLY, CDR2 FYNNEI. The CDR3 reads CASSEDWQETQYF. The CDR3 bases are TGTGCCAGCAGCGAGGACTGGCAAGAGACCCAGTACTTC.

This clonotype was counted a few times. This chain uses TRBV5-1 with TRBJ2-2; D remains unclear. Deletions cut 0 bases from V and 1 base from J, with 7 bases between. The length of the CDR3 is 15 residues. From germline, CDR1 is SGHRS and CDR2 YFSETQ. In DNA, the CDR3 is TGCGCCAGCAGCTTGGTAGAGGTGAACACCGGGGAGCTGTTTTTT. Residues: CASSLVEVNTGELFF.

This clonotype was recorded many times. The chain has TRBV10-3 and TRBJ2-7, with D possibly being TRBD1 or TRBD2 (6 bases each). The CDR3 contains 14 residues. Germline V gives CDR1 ENHRY, CDR2 SYGVKD. V was trimmed by 10 bases and J by 3 bases, leaving 19 bases between them. The CDR3 region is CATLGGTNYYEQYF. The CDR3 DNA is TGTGCCACCCTAGGGGGGACAAATTACTACGAGCAGTACTTC.

This clonotype was counted between two and nine times. The gene calls are TRBV6-2 or TRBV6-3 and TRBJ1-1, with D maybe TRBD1 (6 bases). The CDR3 runs 11 residues. Germline CDR1 MNHEY, CDR2 SVGEGT. V lost 10 bases and J lost 5, with 11 bases in between. This chain's CDR3 is CATARGTEAFF. In nucleotides, the CDR3 is TGTGCCACCGCCAGGGGAACTGAAGCTTTCTTT.

The V gene is TRBV11-1, the J gene TRBJ1-6; D is ambiguous. The CDR3 is made up of 12 amino acids. Germline V gene sequence: CDR1 SGHAT, CDR2 FQDESV (reference sequence). With 3 bases removed from V and 10 bases from J, the gap between germline ends came to 7 bases. CDR3 in DNA: TGTGCCAGCAGCTTGGTAACCTCACCCCTCCACTTT. Its translation is CASSLVTSPLHF.

This clonotype appeared a few times. J is TRBJ1-6 and V is TRBV7-2; D not certain. This CDR3 is built from 12 residues. V dropped 4 bases and J dropped 6 bases, with 4 bases sitting between them. Germline V gene data show CDR1 as SGHTA and CDR2 as FQGNSA. CDR3 protein: CASSSRNSPLHF. DNA for the CDR3: TGTGCCAGCAGCTCCCGTAATTCACCCCTCCACTTT.

This clonotype was counted at least ten times. This chain joins TRBV6-2 or TRBV6-3 and TRBJ1-1, with D tentatively TRBD1 (6 bases). Between the trimmed V and J ends, which lost 6 bases and 0 bases, there was a span of 11 bases. Germline V gene sequence: CDR1 MNHEY, CDR2 SVGEGT. The CDR3 is 14 residues long. DNA for the CDR3: TGTGCCAGCAGCCGGGGGGGGCTGAACACTGAAGCTTTCTTT. As protein: CASSRGGLNTEAFF.

This clonotype showed up just a few times. The gene calls are TRBV7-2 and TRBJ2-7; the match to TRBD2 covers 7 bases. The germline CDR1 and CDR2 sequences are SGHTA and FQGNSA. CDR3 length equals 14 residues. Unmatched junction bases numbered 9, after V lost 1 base and J lost 9 bases. CDR3 coding DNA: TGTGCCAGCAGCTTAGAGGCGGGGGAATTCGGGCAGTACTTC. It is translated as CASSLEAGEFGQYF.

This clonotype has at least ten counts. The gene calls are TRBV20-1 and TRBJ2-7; 11 positions match TRBD2. V was clipped by 0 bases and J by 4 bases; unmatched bases: 5. CDR1 and CDR2 from the germline V gene are DFQATT and SNEGSKA (reference sequence). The CDR3 extends over 15 amino acids. CDR3 in DNA: TGCAGTGCTAGAGATGTAGCGGGGGGGCTATACGAGCAGTACTTC. Residues: CSARDVAGGLYEQYF.

This clonotype turned up a few times. This chain links TRBV20-1 with TRBJ1-1, with TRBD1 identical over 8 bases. The germline V gene encodes CDR1 DFQATT and CDR2 SNEGSKA (reference sequence). The V gene end was trimmed by 6 bases and the J gene end by 0 bases; junction bases not matched to a gene: 9. The CDR3 spans 15 residues. The CDR3 sequence: CSASDRGSMNTEAFF. The CDR3 nucleotides are TGCAGTGCAAGTGACAGGGGATCTATGAACACTGAAGCTTTCTTT.

This chain uses TRBV24-1 with TRBJ2-2; D is ambiguous. V lost 4 bases and J 0 bases, leaving 14 bases between the germline ends. This CDR3 region has 17 residues. Germline V gene sequence: CDR1 KGHDR, CDR2 SFDVKD. CDR3 in amino acids: CATSDPGGNANTGELFF. CDR3 nucleotides: TGTGCCACCAGTGACCCCGGTGGCAACGCGAACACCGGGGAGCTGTTTTTT.

This clonotype was seen at least ten times. The rearrangement links TRBV9 to TRBJ1-1, with 7 bases identical to TRBD1. The CDR3 sequence is 14 residues long. Trimming took 0 bases from V and 10 from J; bases not matched to a gene: 9. Looked up from germline, CDR1 is SGDLS and CDR2 is YYNGEE. The CDR3 DNA sequence: TGTGCCAGCAGCGTAGAGGGGGCGACGGTTAGAGCTTTCTTT. The encoded protein is CASSVEGATVRAFF.

The table lists this clonotype with many counts. V and J are TRBV7-9 and TRBJ1-5; the D is unclear. Deletions cut 6 bases from V and 1 base from J, with 7 bases between. This CDR3 region has 13 residues. Germline-derived CDR1 and CDR2 are SEHNR and FQNEAQ (reference sequence). The CDR3 sequence: CASSSSSNQPQHF. Here the CDR3 DNA reads TGTGCCAGCAGTTCGAGCAGCAATCAGCCCCAGCATTTT. The full variable domain, with the rest looked up from reference TRBV7-9 and TRBJ1-5, is DTGVSQNPRHKITKRGQNVTFRCDPISEHNRLYWYRQTLGQGPEFLTYFQNEAQLEKSRLLSDRFSAERPKGSFSTLEIQRTEQGDSAMYLCASSSSSNQPQHFGDGTRLSIL.

This clonotype was detected ten times or more. The J gene is TRBJ2-2, the V gene TRBV14; a weak D match, TRBD2 (6 bases). The CDR3 spans 18 residues. V was cut by 2 bases and J by 4 bases, with 20 bases left in between. Germline-derived CDR1 and CDR2 are SGHDN and FVKESK. The CDR3 DNA reads TGTGCCAGCAGCCAACGATGGGTTGGGACTGGGAGCACCGGGGAGCTGTTTTTT. Translating it yields CASSQRWVGTGSTGELFF.

Comment on this clonotype: This may arise from a read error, as a much more abundant clone is one base away. The CDR3 loop is CASSFRRTERQETQYF. The DNA for the CDR3 is TGTGCCAGCAGCTTCAGAAGGACAGAGCGGCAAGAGACCCAGTACTTC. The genes are TRBV5-6 and TRBJ2-5; possibly TRBD1 for D (6 bases). Germline CDR1 and CDR2: SGHDT and YYEEEE. Trimming pared 2 bases from V and 2 bases from J, leaving 16 bases between. The CDR3 loop spans 16 amino acids.

The rearrangement joins TRBV5-1 to TRBJ1-4; D remains ambiguous. The CDR3 is made up of 15 amino acids. V was cut by 2 bases and J by 2 bases, with 10 bases left in between. Germline CDR1 SGHRS, CDR2 YFSETQ. The CDR3 loop reads CASSLEIATNEKLFF. The CDR3 bases are TGCGCCAGCAGCTTAGAGATCGCTACTAATGAAAAACTGTTTTTT.

In this sample, this clonotype turned up a few times. The chain carries TRBV20-1 and TRBJ2-5; D possibly corresponds to TRBD2 (6 bases). This CDR3 comprises 11 residues. Germline V gene data show CDR1 as DFQATT and CDR2 as SNEGSKA (reference sequence). CDR3 in amino acids: CAGLLGETQYF. DNA of the CDR3: TGCGCGGGACTCTTGGGAGAGACCCAGTACTTC.